The clone carrying this TCR beta chain was observed many times. Its antigen is as yet unknown. The entry originates in a study of spatial heterogeneity in lung cancer. Study-wide results and limits: Ubiquitous and regional expanded TCR counts correlated with ubiquitous and regional nonsynonymous mutations, respectively. Counts that tracked tumor mutation counts were those of expanded intratumoral alpha and beta TCRs.

Carried by each TCR cDNA molecule was a unique molecular identifier. TCRdb independently ran MiXCR on the 5' RACE reads; one entry per CDR3 protein. Seen here are some 10,000 distinct CDR3 sequences, around 5% observed once, and the top ten hold 12%. CDR3 length: 15 amino acids. Germline CDR1 reads ENHRY; CDR2 reads SYGVKD. The trim removed 6 bases at V and 5 bases at J, leaving 7 bases unmatched. Described time point: sample taken at primary tumor resection. Frozen PBMC, nontumor lung or tumor provided whole RNA, which was sequenced unsorted. The chain recombines TRBV10-3 with TRBJ2-5; TRBD2 matches 12 bases. The TCR was taken from a male donor with early-stage non-small cell lung cancer. Sequencing used lung tumor tissue, obtained at surgery. This chain's CDR3 is CAISPSGGAGETQYF. The CDR3 DNA sequence: TGTGCCATCAGCCCTAGCGGGGGGGCCGGTGAGACCCAGTACTTC.